Each of the 7 T cell receptor beta chains below was sequenced from the same sample in a study of T cells after yellow fever vaccination. TCRdb independently ran MiXCR on the 5' RACE reads; one entry per CDR3 protein. Of hundreds of thousands of distinct CDR3 sequences listed, over 5% were seen once; the top ten hold about 15%. The sequencing here drew on PBMCs, taken 5 days after the yellow fever booster vaccination. These receptors were taken from a man younger than 45 who received the YFV17D yellow fever vaccine.

This clonotype was detected only once. For the CDR3, the DNA is TGCGCCAGCAGCCAACTCCTAGCGGGGACCCTCAATGAGCAGTTCTTC. It translates to CASSQLLAGTLNEQFF. The chain carries TRBV4-3 and TRBJ2-1, with TRBD2 matching 9 bases. The germline V gene encodes CDR1 LGHNA and CDR2 YSLEER. Trimming cost V 2 bases and J 6 bases; bases outside gene matches: 8. The CDR3 length is 16 residues.

This clonotype was seen a few times. This sequence joins TRBV6-1 and TRBJ1-2, with D hard to call. From germline, CDR1 is MNHNS and CDR2 SASEGT. The CDR3 extends over 14 amino acids. Trimming pared 7 bases from V and 0 bases from J, leaving 12 bases between. CDR3 sequence (DNA): TGTGCCAGCACCAAACGGAACTCTAACTATGGCTACACCTTC. Translated, it gives CASTKRNSNYGYTF.

This clonotype was counted a few times. The gene calls are TRBV6-1 and TRBJ1-1, with D tentatively TRBD1 (6 bases). Germline CDR1 MNHNS, CDR2 SASEGT. The CDR3 runs to 17 residues. The germline V and J ends were trimmed by 0 bases and 1 base, with 15 bases remaining between them. The CDR3 here is CASSEALLWGQNTEAFF. The CDR3 bases are TGTGCCAGCAGTGAAGCGCTTCTGTGGGGACAGAACACTGAAGCTTTCTTT.

This clonotype was detected ten times or more. The chain has TRBV15 and TRBJ2-1; no reliable D call. The V end was cut by 0 bases, the J end by 7 bases, with 7 bases between. Germline V lookup: CDR1 LNHNV, CDR2 YYDKDF (reference sequence). CDR3 length: 13 residues. DNA of the CDR3: TGTGCCACCAGCAGAGATAAGAGTAATGAGCAGTTCTTC. It yields the protein CATSRDKSNEQFF.

This clonotype was found a few times. The V and J genes are TRBV20-1 and TRBJ2-7, with D perhaps TRBD2 (5 bases). Looked up from germline, CDR1 is DFQATT and CDR2 is SNEGSKA (reference sequence). Trimming stripped 3 bases from V and 4 bases from J, with 19 bases between. This CDR3 is 15 amino acids long. As DNA, the CDR3 is TGCAGTGCTAGGACTCGCGGGCTGAATAAGTACGAGCAGTACTTC. Residues: CSARTRGLNKYEQYF.

This clonotype was observed a handful of times. The rearrangement uses TRBV29-1 and TRBJ1-4; 7 nucleotides agree with TRBD1. This CDR3 spans 14 amino acids. The V gene's germline CDR1 is SQVTM and CDR2 ANQGSEA. J gave up 0 bases and V 7 bases, and 5 bases lay outside the gene matches. The CDR3 spells CSGWDRSTNEKLFF. The CDR3 nucleotides read TGCAGCGGATGGGACAGATCAACTAATGAAAAACTGTTTTTT.

This sequence joins TRBV10-3 and TRBJ1-1; 9 nucleotides match TRBD1. Germline trimming cut 1 base from V and 5 bases from J; bases unmatched to any gene: 8. The CDR3 totals 16 residues. Looked up from germline, CDR1 is ENHRY and CDR2 is SYGVKD. In DNA, the CDR3 is TGTGCCATCAGTGAGTTTCTGGGGACAGGGTGGACTGAAGCTTTCTTT. Protein: CAISEFLGTGWTEAFF.